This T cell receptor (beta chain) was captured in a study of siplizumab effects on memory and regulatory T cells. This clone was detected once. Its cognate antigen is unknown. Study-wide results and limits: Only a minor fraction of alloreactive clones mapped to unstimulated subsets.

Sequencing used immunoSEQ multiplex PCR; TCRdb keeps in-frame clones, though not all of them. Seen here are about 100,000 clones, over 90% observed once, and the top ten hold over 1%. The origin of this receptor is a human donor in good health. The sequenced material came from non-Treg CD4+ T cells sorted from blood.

CDR3 residues: CASSLNSPQNTGELFF. The CDR3 DNA is TGTGCCAGCAGCTTAAATTCCCCACAGAACACCGGGGAGCTGTTTTTT. This chain joins TRBV7-3 and TRBJ2-2; D is unclear. The CDR3 has 16 residues. Trimming cost V 1 base and J 1 base, with 10 bases left between them. From germline, CDR1 is SGHTA and CDR2 FQGTGA.